Sequencing of this T cell receptor (beta chain) was carried out in a study of T cell responses to AZD1222 COVID-19 vaccine. Study-level information: The analysis combined second doses at about 4 or about 12 weeks. General study results and limits: The repertoires were collected only after the peak T cell response. Just a handful of AZD1222 recipients were seropositive at baseline. CD4 TCRs associated with vaccination spanned spike, dominating at 160-218 and 743-854.

Details on this clone: The antigen is not known.

Sequencing was performed with immunoSEQ multiplex PCR; in TCRdb, only in-frame clones are kept and a portion is missing. The sample has 85,000 to 100,000 clones; about 86% are singletons. The CDR3 loop spans 17 amino acids. CDR1 is KGHSH and CDR2 is LQKENI in the germline V gene. Deletions cut 6 bases from V and 4 bases from J, with 21 bases between. The chain has TRBV18 and TRBJ1-4; D gene unclear. The receptor's source is an adult in good health. The sample was peripheral blood, taken on day 0 of AZD1222 vaccination. CDR3: CASSGKNVGFSNEKLFF. As DNA, the CDR3 is TGTGCCAGCTCCGGGAAGAACGTGGGTTTTAGTAATGAAAAACTGTTTTTT.